This T cell receptor (beta chain) is from a study of OX40 agonist ivuxolimab in advanced cancers. Across the whole study: Prior anti-PD-1, anti-PD-L1 or anti-CTLA-4 therapy was allowed; 30% to 40% had some. Study outcomes and limitations: Clonal expansion in partial responders at 0.1-3.0 mg/kg ranked among the lowest.

Libraries were prepared by immunoSEQ multiplex PCR; TCRdb keeps only in-frame clonotypes and omits some of them. The table has tens of thousands of clones, roughly three quarters seen once. For this clone: Its antigen is not identified.

The ends were cut back, 5 bases at V and 8 bases at J, with 7 bases in the middle. The CDR3 spans 12 residues. Germline values: CDR1 MDHEN, CDR2 SYDVKM. V usage is TRBV28 and J usage is TRBJ1-6; tentative D call: TRBD1 (5 bases). This sequence originates from an adult with an advanced solid tumor such as melanoma, head and neck, liver or kidney cancer. The sample in question was CD4+ or CD8+ T cells sorted from blood, obtained in a trial of the OX40 agonist ivuxolimab. The CDR3 region is CASSKGDSPLHF. The CDR3 DNA sequence: TGTGCCAGCAGTAAAGGGGATTCACCCCTCCACTTT.